The clone carrying this TCR beta chain was found a few times. The same CDR3 is also encoded by other DNA sequences in this sample. The record originates from a study of blood T cell repertoires in COVID-19. In the source study's methods: The assay estimated nucleated cells by amplifying reference gene primers. Assay used: immunoSEQ multiplex PCR; TCRdb lists only in-frame clones, some missing. V and J calls and clone size are given by that table; D and trimming were obtained from the DNA. The sample shows about 100,000 clones, around 85% of them seen only once. The sequenced material came from peripheral blood. The TCR comes from a man aged 50-60 years with active or convalescent COVID-19.

The CDR3 DNA is TGTGCCAGCAGCCAAGGACAGGGCTATGGCTACACCTTC. This translates into CASSQGQGYGYTF. This chain links TRBV3-1 (or the pseudogene TRBV3-2) with TRBJ1-2; 7 bases line up with TRBD1. J lost 4 bases, V lost 1 base, and 0 bases had no gene match. This CDR3 comprises 13 residues. CDR1 is LGHDT, CDR2 YNNKEL, per germline (reference sequence).